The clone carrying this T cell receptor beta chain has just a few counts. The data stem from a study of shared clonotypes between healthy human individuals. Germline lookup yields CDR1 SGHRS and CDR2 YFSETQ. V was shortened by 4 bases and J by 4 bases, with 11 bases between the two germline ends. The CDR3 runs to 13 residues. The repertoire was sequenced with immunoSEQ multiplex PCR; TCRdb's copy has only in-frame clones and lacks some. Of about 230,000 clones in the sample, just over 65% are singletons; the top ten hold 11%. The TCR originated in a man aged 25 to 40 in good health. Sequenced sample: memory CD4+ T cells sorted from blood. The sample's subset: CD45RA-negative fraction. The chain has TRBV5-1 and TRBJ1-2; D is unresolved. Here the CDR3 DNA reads TGCGCCAGCAGCGCGACGGCAAGCTATGGCTACACCTTC. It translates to CASSATASYGYTF.